The 23 T cell receptor beta chains below come from one sample, sequenced in a study of T cells in Graves' hyperthyroidism and ophthalmopathy. From RNA transcripts, TCR beta CDR3 regions were amplified. HTBI primers drove first-round RT-PCR of the TCR CDR3. MiXCR was run by TCRdb on the multiplex PCR reads, yielding one entry per CDR3 protein. The table lists 400,000 to 600,000 distinct CDR3 sequences, about 16% of them singletons, with around 32% in the top ten. Sequences were obtained from blood. The receptors stem from a young woman with Graves' ophthalmopathy.

This clonotype showed up many times. The chain joins TRBV5-1 to TRBJ2-1; 8 bases line up with TRBD2. The CDR3 has 16 residues. With 3 bases clipped from V and 8 bases from J, the junction kept 13 bases outside the gene matches. Germline values: CDR1 SGHRS, CDR2 YFSETQ. The CDR3 loop reads CASSYQSGRSEDEQFF. The CDR3, as DNA: TGCGCCAGCAGCTATCAAAGCGGGAGAAGTGAGGATGAGCAGTTCTTC.

Ten or more counts support this clonotype. V is TRBV20-1 and J is TRBJ2-1, with 7 bases lining up with TRBD2. Germline CDR1 and CDR2: DFQATT and SNEGSKA (reference sequence). This CDR3 region has 13 residues. Trimming cost V 6 bases and J 6 bases; bases outside gene matches: 8. CDR3: CSASPGLSNEQFF. CDR3 nucleotide sequence: TGCAGTGCCTCCCCGGGACTATCCAATGAGCAGTTCTTC.

Ten or more counts support this clonotype. The rearrangement links TRBV12-3 or TRBV12-4 to TRBJ2-5; D is ambiguous. CDR3 size: 15 residues. The V gene lost 7 bases and the J gene lost 3 bases, with 18 bases spanning the gap. CDR3 sequence: CASTRDSAQEETQYF. CDR3 DNA: TGTGCCAGCACCAGAGACTCCGCTCAAGAAGAGACCCAGTACTTC.

This clonotype was seen a handful of times. The chain combines TRBV6-2 or TRBV6-3 with TRBJ2-2, with 10 bases lining up with TRBD2. After removal of 1 base from V and 5 bases from J, the junction contained 19 bases not matched to a gene. CDR3 length: 21 residues. Germline assignment: CDR1 MNHEY and CDR2 SVGEGT. The CDR3 DNA sequence: TGTGCCAGCAGTTACTGGCCCCGACTAGCGGGCGACAATACATTGACCGGGGAGCTGTTTTTT. Translation: CASSYWPRLAGDNTLTGELFF.

This clonotype was found many times. The chain carries TRBV3-1 and TRBJ1-3; no firm D call. This CDR3 is built from 13 residues. Trimming removed 1 base at V and 5 bases at J, with 6 bases between. Germline V lookup: CDR1 LGHDT, CDR2 YNNKEL (reference sequence). CDR3 nucleotides: TGTGCCAGCAGCCAAGGTGTAAGAAACACCATATATTTT. Protein product: CASSQGVRNTIYF.

This sequence joins TRBV7-9 and TRBJ1-3; D not resolved. With 3 bases removed from V and 0 bases from J, the gap between germline ends came to 12 bases. The CDR3 is 16 residues long. Germline CDR1 is SEHNR and CDR2 is FQNEAQ (reference sequence). This CDR3 reads CASSFHMVSSGNTIYF. CDR3 nucleotides: TGTGCCAGCAGCTTCCATATGGTCAGCTCTGGAAACACCATATATTTT.

In this sample, this clonotype turned up many times. The chain links TRBV28 to TRBJ1-5; no definite D call. CDR1 is MDHEN, CDR2 SYDVKM, per germline. This CDR3 has 13 residues. V lost 4 bases and J 3 bases, leaving 7 bases between the germline ends. CDR3 in amino acids: CASSSGLNQPQHF. In nucleotides, the CDR3 is TGTGCCAGCAGTTCGGGCCTCAATCAGCCCCAGCATTTT.

The rearrangement links TRBV20-1 to TRBJ2-7; the D call may be TRBD1 or TRBD2 (5 bases each). Trimming removed 7 bases from V and 6 bases from J, with 25 bases in between. This CDR3 comprises 15 residues. From germline, CDR1 is DFQATT and CDR2 SNEGSKA (reference sequence). The CDR3 nucleotides read TGCAGTGTTACCTCCGGGACGAACCCCATGGGCGAGCAGTACTTC. Translated, it gives CSVTSGTNPMGEQYF.

This clonotype has at least ten counts. The chain combines TRBV11-1 with TRBJ2-5; no clear D gene. The V and J ends lost 6 bases and 4 bases respectively, with 9 bases between them. The CDR3 has 12 residues. In germline, CDR1 is SGHAT, CDR2 FQDESV (reference sequence). The DNA of the CDR3 is TGTGCCAGCAGTTCTACGGGAGAGACCCAGTACTTC. Protein sequence: CASSSTGETQYF.

This clonotype has at least ten counts. The rearrangement uses TRBV30 and TRBJ2-3; 15 positions match TRBD2. V was pared by 3 bases and J by 4 bases, with 8 bases of the junction left unmatched. The CDR3 totals 17 residues. In germline, CDR1 is GTSNPN, CDR2 SVGIG (reference sequence). The CDR3 loop is CAWSRSRTSGRADTQYF. The CDR3 DNA reads as TGTGCCTGGAGCCGCTCTAGGACTAGCGGGAGGGCAGATACGCAGTATTTT.

This clonotype was seen only a few times. The rearrangement joins TRBV11-2 to TRBJ2-4; 8 bases are shared with TRBD1. Germline CDR1 SGHAT, CDR2 FQNNGV. J lost 5 bases, V lost 6 bases, and 12 bases had no gene match. The CDR3 spans 16 residues. This CDR3 reads CASRAGGAGGQNIQYF. The CDR3 DNA follows: TGTGCCAGCAGGGCAGGGGGCGCGGGTGGTCAAAACATTCAGTACTTC.

This clonotype has a count of ten or more. The rearrangement uses TRBV20-1 and TRBJ2-5, with TRBD2 identical over 7 bases. Germline trimming cut 6 bases from V and 4 bases from J; bases unmatched to any gene: 11. The CDR3 is 14 amino acids. Germline V gene sequence: CDR1 DFQATT, CDR2 SNEGSKA (reference sequence). The CDR3 sequence: CSAASGRGLETQYF. CDR3 coding DNA: TGCAGTGCCGCCTCAGGGAGGGGCTTAGAGACCCAGTACTTC.

This clonotype has at least ten counts. This chain links TRBV7-2 with TRBJ2-2; 11 bases match TRBD1. The junction had 6 bases not matched to a gene; V was cut back by 4 bases and J by 5 bases. Germline V CDR1 and CDR2: SGHTA, FQGNSA. The CDR3 runs to 16 residues. CDR3 DNA sequence: TGTGCCAGCAGCTCTGGGACAGGGGGGTTGACCGGGGAGCTGTTTTTT. Translating it yields CASSSGTGGLTGELFF.

The sample holds a few counts of this clonotype. The chain combines TRBV27 with TRBJ2-3, with TRBD1 matching 7 bases. From germline, CDR1 is MNHEY and CDR2 SMNVEV (reference sequence). V trimming: 0 bases; J trimming: 8 bases; junction bases outside the gene matches: 14. The CDR3 is 17 residues long. The CDR3 nucleotides read TGTGCCAGCAGTTTATCGGCACGACAGGGAGTAGGAGTTACGCAGTATTTT. It translates to CASSLSARQGVGVTQYF.

This clonotype was observed a handful of times. Written as DNA, the CDR3 is TGTGCCAGCAGCTTGGATACAGGGGGCATGAGCAATCAGCCCCAGCATTTT. Translating it yields CASSLDTGGMSNQPQHF. V and J are TRBV5-5 and TRBJ1-5; 9 bases match TRBD1. The CDR3 covers 17 residues. V was pared by 0 bases and J by 1 base, with 5 bases of the junction left unmatched. Germline V gene data show CDR1 as SGHKS and CDR2 as YYEKEE (reference sequence). Variable domain in full (rest from reference TRBV5-5 and TRBJ1-5): DAGVTQSPTHLIKTRGQQVTLRCSPISGHKSVSWYQQVLGQGPQFIFQYYEKEERGRGNFPDRFSARQFPNYSSELNVNALLLGDSALYLCASSLDTGGMSNQPQHFGDGTRLSIL.

This rearrangement joins TRBV6-1 to TRBJ1-1; D might be TRBD1 (6 bases). Trimming removed 6 bases from V and 1 base from J, with 21 bases in between. Germline assignment: CDR1 MNHNS and CDR2 SASEGT. The CDR3 covers 17 residues. CDR3 in amino acids: CASRTGGGGRGNTEAFF. CDR3 in DNA: TGTGCCAGCAGAACGGGTGGGGGCGGTAGGGGGAACACTGAAGCTTTCTTT.

In this sample, this clonotype turned up many times. The chain recombines TRBV3-1 with TRBJ2-5, with 7 positions matching TRBD2. Per the germline V gene, CDR1 is LGHDT and CDR2 is YNNKEL (reference sequence). Unmatched junction bases numbered 1, after V lost 3 bases and J lost 3 bases. This CDR3 has 13 amino acids. DNA of the CDR3: TGTGCCAGCAGCCATCTAGCGGAAGAGACCCAGTACTTC. Its protein is CASSHLAEETQYF.

This clonotype was seen repeatedly, ten times or more. The genes are TRBV20-1 and TRBJ1-1, with a weak D call TRBD1 (6 bases). The CDR3 has 14 amino acids. Trimming removed 3 bases at V and 0 bases at J, with 11 bases between. Germline assignment: CDR1 DFQATT and CDR2 SNEGSKA (reference sequence). For the CDR3, the DNA is TGCAGTGCTAGGGCGGACAGCTTGAACACTGAAGCTTTCTTT. This codes for CSARADSLNTEAFF.

This chain joins TRBV28 and TRBJ2-2; D remains ambiguous. From germline, CDR1 is MDHEN and CDR2 SYDVKM. CDR3 length: 15 residues. V gave up 6 bases and J gave up 4 bases, with 15 bases separating them. This chain's CDR3 is CASRSPYRVTGELFF. CDR3 bases: TGTGCCAGCAGGTCGCCCTACCGGGTCACCGGGGAGCTGTTTTTT.

This clonotype showed up many times. The chain carries TRBV7-2 and TRBJ1-1; a weak D match, TRBD1 (5 bases). Trimming cost V 2 bases and J 0 bases, with 7 bases left between them. The CDR3 spans 14 residues. Looked up from germline, CDR1 is SGHTA and CDR2 is FQGNSA. CDR3 in amino acids: CASSLNRLNTEAFF. CDR3 coding DNA: TGTGCCAGCAGCTTAAACAGGCTGAACACTGAAGCTTTCTTT. Using reference TRBV7-2 and TRBJ1-1 for the parts outside the CDR3, the full variable domain is GAGVSQSPSNKVTEKGKDVELRCDPISGHTALYWYRQSLGQGLEFLIYFQGNSAPDKSGLPSDRFSAERTGGSVSTLTIQRTQQEDSAVYLCASSLNRLNTEAFFGQGTRLTVV.

This clonotype has a handful of counts. The rearrangement joins TRBV27 to TRBJ2-1, with no clear D. V was trimmed by 5 bases and J by 0 bases, leaving 14 bases between them. This CDR3 region has 16 residues. Germline-derived CDR1 and CDR2 are MNHEY and SMNVEV (reference sequence). CDR3 nucleotide sequence: TGTGCCAGCAGTCCCGGCGCGGAGAGCTCCTACAATGAGCAGTTCTTC. This sequence encodes CASSPGAESSYNEQFF.

The chain combines TRBV13 with TRBJ2-7; 8 bases fit TRBD2. In germline, CDR1 is PRHDT, CDR2 FYEKMQ (reference sequence). Trimming cost V 3 bases and J 2 bases; bases outside gene matches: 6. The CDR3 has 15 amino acids. The CDR3 loop is CASSFSAGLAYEQYF. CDR3 sequence (DNA): TGTGCCAGCAGCTTTAGCGCGGGACTAGCCTACGAGCAGTACTTC.

CDR3 sequence (DNA): TGTGCCAGCAGACAGGACAGGGTCGCTGAAGCTTTCTTT. Its translation is CASRQDRVAEAFF. The chain links TRBV7-9 to TRBJ1-1; 8 positions agree with TRBD1. Per the germline V gene, CDR1 is SEHNR and CDR2 is FQNEAQ (reference sequence). Trimming removed 6 bases from V and 6 bases from J; junction bases left unmatched: 6. The CDR3 has 13 amino acids.